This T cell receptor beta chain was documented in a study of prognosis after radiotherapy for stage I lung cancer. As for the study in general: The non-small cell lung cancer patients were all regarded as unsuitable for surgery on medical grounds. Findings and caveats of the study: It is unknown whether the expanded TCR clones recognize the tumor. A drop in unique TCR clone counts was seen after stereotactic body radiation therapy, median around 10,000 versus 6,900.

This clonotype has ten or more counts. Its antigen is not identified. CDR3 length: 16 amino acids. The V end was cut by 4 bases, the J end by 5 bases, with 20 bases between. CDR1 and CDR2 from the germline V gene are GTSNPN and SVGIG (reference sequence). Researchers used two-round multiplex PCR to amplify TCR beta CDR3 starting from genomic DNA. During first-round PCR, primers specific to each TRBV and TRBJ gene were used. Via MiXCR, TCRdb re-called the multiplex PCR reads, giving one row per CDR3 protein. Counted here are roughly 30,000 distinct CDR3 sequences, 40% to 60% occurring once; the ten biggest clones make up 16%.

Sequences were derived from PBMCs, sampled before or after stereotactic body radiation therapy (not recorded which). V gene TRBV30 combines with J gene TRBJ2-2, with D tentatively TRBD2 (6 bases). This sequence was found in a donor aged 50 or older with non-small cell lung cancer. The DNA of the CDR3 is TGTGCCTGGACAACCAAATCAGGGAGGAGGACCGGGGAGCTGTTTTTT. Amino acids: CAWTTKSGRRTGELFF.